This TCR beta chain was found in a study of cytomegalovirus exposure and HLA in healthy donors. Whole-study findings and limits: The study carried out a later analysis of TCR beta sequences. It associated approximately 17,000 of them with specific HLA alleles at a false discovery rate of 0.05. Specificity of a few CMV-associated chains for CMV antigens was verified in vitro. With later analysis, a missense DCLRE1C variant became linked to TCR beta V- and J-gene trimming.

Points on this clone: Antigen specificity is unknown. An end of the junction differs from the germline gene, which may be a read error.

A multiplex PCR was run with 60 Vbeta primers and 13 Jbeta primers. Libraries were prepared by immunoSEQ multiplex PCR; TCRdb keeps only in-frame clonotypes and omits some of them. This table has some 90,000 clones, 65% to 80% appearing once. The CDR3 has 13 residues. Germline lookup yields CDR1 MNHNS and CDR2 SASEGT. This sequence was found in a man aged 35-49 years in good health and CMV-seronegative. The specimen sequenced was PBMCs. The chain uses TRBV6-1 and TRBJ2-3; TRBD2 matches 10 bases. In DNA, the CDR3 is TGTGCCAGCAGTCCTCTTAAAGCTAGCGGGGGATCTTTT. Its translation: CASSPLKASGGSF.